Listed below are T cell receptor beta chains from one sample, sequenced in a study of Graves' ophthalmopathy and Graves' hyperthyroidism. TCRdb analysed the multiplex PCR reads with MiXCR anew, one entry per CDR3 protein. This table has a few hundred thousand distinct CDR3 sequences, 15% to 20% appearing once. The sample comprised peripheral blood. All receptors come from a woman aged 18-29 years with Graves' ophthalmopathy. Each CDR3 is given with its conserved first and last residue. A D gene is named only where the DNA matches it firmly. Clone size is not always given. Where it is, it says once, few, many or a class for expanded clones.

TRBV19	TRBJ1-2	-	many	TGTGCCAGTAGTCTCCCCGGACGGGGAAACTATGGCTACACCTTC	CASSLPGRGNYGYTF
TRBV15	TRBJ2-7	-	many	TGTGCCACCAGCAGAGTCAGGGATCCCTACGAGCAGTACTTC	CATSRVRDPYEQYF
TRBV6-1	TRBJ2-7	TRBD2	-	TGTGCCAGCAGTGTGAGGACTAGCGCAAACTACGAGCAGTACTTC	CASSVRTSANYEQYF
TRBV9	TRBJ2-1	TRBD2	many	TGTGCCAGCAGCGTAGGGCTAGCGGGTTACAATGAGCAGTTCTTC	CASSVGLAGYNEQFF
TRBV6-5	TRBJ2-5	-	many	TGTGCCAGCAGTCGCGACCCCCGGGACCTCGGGAAAGAGACCCAGTACTTC	CASSRDPRDLGKETQYF
TRBV6-5	TRBJ1-5	TRBD1	many	TGTGCCAGCAGCACTTCGGACAGGGGGCATCAGCCCCAGCATTTT	CASSTSDRGHQPQHF
TRBV6-1	TRBJ2-7	-	many	TGTGCCAGCAGTGAAGTCCTGTGGACACCCTTGACCCACGAGCAGTACTTC	CASSEVLWTPLTHEQYF
TRBV5-6	TRBJ1-2	-	many	TGTGCCAGCAGCCCGAGACAGGCCTCGAACTATGGCTACACCTTC	CASSPRQASNYGYTF
TRBV6-5	TRBJ1-2	-	once	TGTGCCAGCAGTTCCGGCTCCAGGGACGGCTACACCTTC	CASSSGSRDGYTF
TRBV6-1	TRBJ2-7	-	many	TGTGCCAGCATGGGGGCAAACTCCTACGAGCAGTACTTC	CASMGANSYEQYF
TRBV24-1	TRBJ1-2	TRBD1	many	TGTGCCACCAGTTTACAGGGGCGCAGCTACACCTTC	CATSLQGRSYTF
TRBV6-5	TRBJ1-5	-	many	TGTGCCAGCAGTTACTCGAATTCACAGATAAGCAATCAGCCCCAGCATTTT	CASSYSNSQISNQPQHF
TRBV10-3	TRBJ1-1	TRBD1	-	TGTGCCATCAGTGGGGGGACAGGACTGAACACTGAAGCTTTCTTT	CAISGGTGLNTEAFF
TRBV4-2	TRBJ1-1	-	many	TGTGCCAGCAGCCCGGCATCCAGGGGTGTCACTGAAGCTTTCTTT	CASSPASRGVTEAFF
TRBV20-1	TRBJ2-4	-	many	TGCAGTGCTAGAGTGGGGGGAACGAAAAACATTCAGTACTTC	CSARVGGTKNIQYF
TRBV3-1	TRBJ2-2	-	-	TGTGCCAGCAGTATCCAGGGGGGCACCGGGGAGCTGTTTTTT	CASSIQGGTGELFF
TRBV4-3	TRBJ2-5	-	many	TGCGCCAGCAGCCAAGGTGGGGCTAGGCAGCTAGAGACCCAGTACTTC	CASSQGGARQLETQYF
TRBV30	TRBJ2-2	TRBD1	-	TGTGCCTGGCAGGGACAGGTATCGAACACCGGGGAGCTGTTTTTT	CAWQGQVSNTGELFF
TRBV29-1	TRBJ2-5	-	few	TGCAGCGTTGAAGTAGGTGGAAGGTACCAAGAGACCCAGTACTTC	CSVEVGGRYQETQYF
TRBV18	TRBJ2-5	TRBD1	many	TGTGCCAGCTCACCGCTCGGGACAGGGGGAGACCAGTACTTC	CASSPLGTGGDQYF
TRBV10-1	TRBJ2-7	TRBD1	many	TGCGCCAGCAGTGATCAGAGAGGGGGCCGCTACGAGCAGTACTTC	CASSDQRGGRYEQYF
TRBV6-2/TRBV6-3	TRBJ2-4	-	many	TGTGCCAGCAGTGACAACAGGGAACTAGCCAAAAACATTCAGTACTTC	CASSDNRELAKNIQYF